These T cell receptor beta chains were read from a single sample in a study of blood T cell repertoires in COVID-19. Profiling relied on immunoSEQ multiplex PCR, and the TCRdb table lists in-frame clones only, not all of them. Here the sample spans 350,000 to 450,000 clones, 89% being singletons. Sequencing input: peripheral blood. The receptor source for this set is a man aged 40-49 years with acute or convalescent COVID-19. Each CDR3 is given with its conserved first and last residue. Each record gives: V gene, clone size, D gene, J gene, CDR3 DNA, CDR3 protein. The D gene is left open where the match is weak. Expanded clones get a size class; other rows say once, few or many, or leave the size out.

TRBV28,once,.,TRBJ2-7,TGTGCCAGCAGTTTAAGTTTCGCGGTCTCCTACGAGCAGTACTTC,CASSLSFAVSYEQYF
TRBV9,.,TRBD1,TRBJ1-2,TGTGCCAGCAGTGGTGGACAGGACGTCTATGGCTACACCTTC,CASSGGQDVYGYTF
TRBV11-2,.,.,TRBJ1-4,TGTGCCAGCAGCTACACCGCAACTAATGAAAAACTGTTTTTT,CASSYTATNEKLFF
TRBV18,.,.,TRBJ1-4,TGTGCCAGCTCACCGCCCGGGGGGAGGTCAGAAAAACTGTTTTTT,CASSPPGGRSEKLFF
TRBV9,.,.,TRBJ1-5,TGTGCCAGCAGCGCCACAGGTTCCAATCAGCCCCAGCATTTT,CASSATGSNQPQHF
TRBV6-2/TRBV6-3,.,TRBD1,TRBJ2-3,TGTGCCAGCACTTACCCCGGGACAGGGGCAGATACGCAGTATTTT,CASTYPGTGADTQYF
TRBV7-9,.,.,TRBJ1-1,TGTGCCAGCAGCCTGTTGCGGTTTAGGACTGAAGCTTTCTTT,CASSLLRFRTEAFF
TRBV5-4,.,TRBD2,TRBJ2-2,TGTGCCAGCAGGACAGCGGGGAGATCCGGGGAGCTGTTTTTT,CASRTAGRSGELFF
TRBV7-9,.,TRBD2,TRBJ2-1,TGTGCCAGCAGCTGGCCGGGACTAGCGGGAGGGCTCAATGAGCAGTTCTTC,CASSWPGLAGGLNEQFF
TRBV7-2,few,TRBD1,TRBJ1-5,TGTGCCAGCAGCCCGACAGGGTTGAGCAATCAGCCCCAGCATTTT,CASSPTGLSNQPQHF
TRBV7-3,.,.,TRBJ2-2,TGTGCCAGCAGCCTCTCAGGCAGCGGGGAGCTGTTTTTT,CASSLSGSGELFF
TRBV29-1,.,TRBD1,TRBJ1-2,TGCAGCGGGGAGGACAGGGACGAGGGCTACACCTTC,CSGEDRDEGYTF
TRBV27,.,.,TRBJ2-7,TGTGCCAGCAGTTTAGGTAACCCGGGGGAGCAGTACTTC,CASSLGNPGEQYF
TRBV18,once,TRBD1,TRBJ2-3,TGTGCCAGCTCGTTGGACAGGGAGCCAGATACGCAGTATTTT,CASSLDREPDTQYF